A selection of T cell receptor beta chains follows, all from one sample in a study of T-cell memory formation after mild COVID-19. Each CDR3 protein gets one entry after TCRdb re-called the 5' RACE reads with MiXCR. Altogether a few hundred thousand distinct CDR3 sequences are present, about a sixth being singletons, with the ten largest covering 20% to 25%. Input material: PBMCs or a T cell subset sorted from them (not recorded which). The receptors here all came from a man between 18 and 35 years old who had mild COVID-19 (a few samples of this study predate the infection). Cell type and time point are not known. Each CDR3 is given with its conserved first and last residue. Fields, in order: V gene, J gene, CDR3 protein.

v_gene: TRBV7-6; j_gene: TRBJ2-5; CDR3aa: CASSWGQGWEETQYF
v_gene: TRBV20-1; j_gene: TRBJ2-3; CDR3aa: CSAREIRALPSTDTQYF
v_gene: TRBV4-2; j_gene: TRBJ2-1; CDR3aa: CASSPYLAGSDNEQFF
v_gene: TRBV27; j_gene: TRBJ1-6; CDR3aa: CASNTRGSPLHF
v_gene: TRBV14; j_gene: TRBJ2-5; CDR3aa: CASSLRQLQETQYF
v_gene: TRBV7-2; j_gene: TRBJ2-5; CDR3aa: CASSATETQYF
v_gene: TRBV9; j_gene: TRBJ1-2; CDR3aa: CASSVGWTGGYTF
v_gene: TRBV5-1; j_gene: TRBJ2-5; CDR3aa: CASSLSSGGRETQYF
v_gene: TRBV12-3/TRBV12-4; j_gene: TRBJ2-3; CDR3aa: CASKGRGFTDTQYF
v_gene: TRBV6-6; j_gene: TRBJ2-2; CDR3aa: CASSYQGGNTGELFF
v_gene: TRBV28; j_gene: TRBJ2-2; CDR3aa: CASSLIDRNTGELFF
v_gene: TRBV29-1; j_gene: TRBJ2-3; CDR3aa: CSVAVRAPHTQYF
v_gene: TRBV25-1; j_gene: TRBJ2-1; CDR3aa: CASSESGGNEQFF
v_gene: TRBV7-9; j_gene: TRBJ2-2; CDR3aa: CASRPSGGELFF
v_gene: TRBV6-2/TRBV6-3; j_gene: TRBJ2-2; CDR3aa: CASTTENTGELFF
v_gene: TRBV15; j_gene: TRBJ2-1; CDR3aa: CATSRVEAGGREQFF
v_gene: TRBV7-9; j_gene: TRBJ2-3; CDR3aa: CASTPRGLAGLDTQYF
v_gene: TRBV5-1; j_gene: TRBJ1-5; CDR3aa: CASSLTGRWPQHF
v_gene: TRBV5-1; j_gene: TRBJ1-2; CDR3aa: CASRIQWQGINYGYTF
v_gene: TRBV27; j_gene: TRBJ1-5; CDR3aa: CASSFKGHSNQPQHF
v_gene: TRBV9; j_gene: TRBJ2-1; CDR3aa: CASSVASGTYNEQFF
v_gene: TRBV4-1; j_gene: TRBJ1-6; CDR3aa: CASSHHTGVKYNSPLHF
v_gene: TRBV7-3; j_gene: TRBJ2-2; CDR3aa: CASSLRGGSNTGELFF
v_gene: TRBV29-1; j_gene: TRBJ1-1; CDR3aa: CSVMGQMNTEAFF
v_gene: TRBV9; j_gene: TRBJ2-2; CDR3aa: CASSPWDTGELFF
v_gene: TRBV20-1; j_gene: TRBJ1-2; CDR3aa: CSASLGGWDYGYTF
v_gene: TRBV15; j_gene: TRBJ1-5; CDR3aa: CATSSPVGNQPQHF
v_gene: TRBV7-8; j_gene: TRBJ2-5; CDR3aa: CASSHRAGGETQYF
v_gene: TRBV7-2; j_gene: TRBJ2-1; CDR3aa: CASMRGGGLGEQFF
v_gene: TRBV10-3; j_gene: TRBJ2-3; CDR3aa: CAIDSGRTTDTQYF
v_gene: TRBV29-1; j_gene: TRBJ2-5; CDR3aa: CSVDRLAGETQYF
v_gene: TRBV29-1; j_gene: TRBJ2-1; CDR3aa: CSVGMGPYNEQFF
v_gene: TRBV12-3/TRBV12-4; j_gene: TRBJ2-7; CDR3aa: CASSPGTAGSSYEQYF
v_gene: TRBV5-1; j_gene: TRBJ2-2; CDR3aa: CASSRSWGADGELFF
v_gene: TRBV6-5; j_gene: TRBJ2-1; CDR3aa: CASSYSPGRKEFF
v_gene: TRBV9; j_gene: TRBJ2-5; CDR3aa: CASSVRDYQETQYF
v_gene: TRBV20-1; j_gene: TRBJ2-7; CDR3aa: CSVPTDLPPGEQYF
v_gene: TRBV6-5; j_gene: TRBJ2-5; CDR3aa: CASRDASGVQETQYF
v_gene: TRBV12-3/TRBV12-4; j_gene: TRBJ2-1; CDR3aa: CASSPGANEQFF
v_gene: TRBV7-9; j_gene: TRBJ2-5; CDR3aa: CASSFREGTSETQYF
v_gene: TRBV3-1; j_gene: TRBJ1-4; CDR3aa: CASSPDGVEGEKLFF
v_gene: TRBV11-2; j_gene: TRBJ2-1; CDR3aa: CASSSSTGKRNEQFF
v_gene: TRBV29-1; j_gene: TRBJ2-7; CDR3aa: CSVEVAGLYEQYF
v_gene: TRBV4-3; j_gene: TRBJ2-7; CDR3aa: CASSQSGAYEQYF
v_gene: TRBV27; j_gene: TRBJ2-7; CDR3aa: CASSSWGRQGDYEQYF
v_gene: TRBV12-3/TRBV12-4; j_gene: TRBJ2-1; CDR3aa: CASSAQGSYNEQFF